One and the same sample provided the 2 T cell receptor beta chains below, sequenced in a study of blood T cell repertoires in COVID-19. The repertoire was sequenced with immunoSEQ multiplex PCR; TCRdb's copy has only in-frame clones and lacks some. This sample has more than 100,000 clones; about 83% occur once, and the top ten carry over 3%. The sequenced sample consisted of PBMCs or T cells enriched from blood (not recorded which). Receptors originate from a woman aged 25 to 39 who had recovered from COVID-19.

J is TRBJ1-5 and V is TRBV5-6; no definite D call. The length of the CDR3 is 14 residues. From germline, CDR1 is SGHDT and CDR2 YYEEEE. Trimming removed 4 bases from V and 4 bases from J, with 12 bases in between. The CDR3 reads CASSVMGANQPQHF. CDR3 nucleotides: TGTGCCAGCAGCGTGATGGGAGCAAATCAGCCCCAGCATTTT.

The chain joins TRBV19 to TRBJ2-2, with 8 bases fitting TRBD1. Germline CDR1 is LNHDA and CDR2 is SQIVND (reference sequence). The length of the CDR3 is 14 residues. The V segment lost 7 bases and the J segment 0 bases; nucleotides outside the gene matches: 1. The CDR3 spells CASKGQANTGELFF. The CDR3 DNA reads as TGTGCCAGTAAGGGACAGGCGAACACCGGGGAGCTGTTTTTT. Based on the CDR3 plus reference TRBV19 and TRBJ2-2, the full variable domain is DGGITQSPKYLFRKEGQNVTLSCEQNLNHDAMYWYRQDPGQGLRLIYYSQIVNDFQKGDIAEGYSVSREKKESFPLTVTSAQKNPTAFYLCASKGQANTGELFFGEGSRLTVL.